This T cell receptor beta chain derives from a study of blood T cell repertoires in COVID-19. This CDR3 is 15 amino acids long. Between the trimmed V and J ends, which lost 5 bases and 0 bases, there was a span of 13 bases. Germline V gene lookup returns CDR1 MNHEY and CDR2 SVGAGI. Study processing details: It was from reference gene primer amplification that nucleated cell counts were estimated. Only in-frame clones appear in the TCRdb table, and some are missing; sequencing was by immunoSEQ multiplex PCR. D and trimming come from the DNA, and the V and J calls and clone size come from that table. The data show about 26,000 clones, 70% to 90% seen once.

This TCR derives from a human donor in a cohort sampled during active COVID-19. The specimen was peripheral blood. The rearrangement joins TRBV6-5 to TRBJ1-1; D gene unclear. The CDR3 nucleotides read TGTGCCAGCAGTCCACCGGGTAACATGAACACTGAAGCTTTCTTT. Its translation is CASSPPGNMNTEAFF.